Included here is one TCR beta chain sequence, with context. The sample is drawn from a study of cytomegalovirus exposure and HLA in healthy donors. The PCR was carried out with 60 Vbeta primers and 13 Jbeta primers. Method: immunoSEQ multiplex PCR; TCRdb's copy keeps in-frame clones and lacks some. The sample consists of some 130,000 clones, approximately 80% of them appearing once. The CDR3 has 17 residues. This chain links TRBV1 with TRBJ2-3; the listed D gene, TRBD2, was not tested against the DNA. TRBV1 is a pseudogene locus. This clonotype was obtained from a male donor in good health and CMV-seronegative. Sample: PBMCs. CDR3 sequence: CTSSGTGSGTSTDTQYF. The CDR3 DNA sequence: TGCACCAGCAGCGGTACGGGGAGCGGAACTAGCACAGATACGCAGTATTTT.